This T cell receptor beta chain is drawn from a study of T cells after yellow fever vaccination. TCRdb reprocessed the 5' RACE reads via MiXCR and lists one record per CDR3 protein. The sample lists approximately 69,000 distinct CDR3 sequences, approximately 5.9% occurring once. Study-level results: Post-booster samples contained most primary-vaccination clones (around 95% CD4, roughly 88% CD8). It was the secondary response that reached its peak faster, day 5 versus 15, but it was weaker.

On this clonotype: The antigen is undetermined.

The CDR3 runs 12 residues. Trimming removed 6 bases from V and 6 bases from J; junction bases left unmatched: 5. From germline, CDR1 is SQVTM and CDR2 ANQGSEA. Sequenced material: CD4+ T cells sorted from PBMCs, taken about 2 weeks after the first yellow fever vaccination. The rearrangement uses TRBV29-1 and TRBJ2-5; 9 bases agree with TRBD1. The TCR comes from a young man who received the YFV17D yellow fever vaccine. CDR3 nucleotide sequence: TGCAGCGTGGGACAGGGATCGAAGACCCAGTACTTC. It specifies CSVGQGSKTQYF.